This T cell receptor beta chain came from a study of CD4 and CD8 cells across lung adenocarcinoma regions. TCRdb re-called the PCR reads with MiXCR, one entry per CDR3 protein. The table lists 20,000 to 25,000 distinct CDR3 sequences, roughly 50% of them singletons. With 6 bases removed from V and 5 bases from J, the gap between germline ends came to 26 bases. The germline V gene encodes CDR1 MNHNS and CDR2 SASEGT. The CDR3 runs 17 residues. The patients had localized lung adenocarcinoma, a non-small cell subtype. This TCR was sampled from a female donor with lung adenocarcinoma. The CD4 and CD8 labels of this study may be unreliable. The rearrangement uses TRBV6-1 and TRBJ2-7; a possible D gene is TRBD1 (6 bases). The specimen was CD8+ T cells from the center of a lung tumor. The CDR3 DNA follows: TGTGCCAGCAGCTCCCCGGGACACCGGCGTATAAGCAACGAGCAGTACTTC. It yields the protein CASSSPGHRRISNEQYF.